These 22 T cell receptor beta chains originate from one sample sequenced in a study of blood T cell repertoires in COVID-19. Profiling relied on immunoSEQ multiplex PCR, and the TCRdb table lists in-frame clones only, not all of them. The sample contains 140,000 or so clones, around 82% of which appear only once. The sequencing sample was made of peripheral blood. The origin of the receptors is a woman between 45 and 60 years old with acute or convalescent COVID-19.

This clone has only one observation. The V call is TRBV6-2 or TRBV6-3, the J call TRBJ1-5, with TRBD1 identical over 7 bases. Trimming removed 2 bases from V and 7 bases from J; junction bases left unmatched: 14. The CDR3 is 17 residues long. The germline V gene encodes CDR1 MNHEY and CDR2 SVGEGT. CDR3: CASSYRGHSPIRQPQHF. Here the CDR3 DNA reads TGTGCCAGCAGTTACAGGGGGCACTCCCCCATTCGACAGCCCCAGCATTTT.

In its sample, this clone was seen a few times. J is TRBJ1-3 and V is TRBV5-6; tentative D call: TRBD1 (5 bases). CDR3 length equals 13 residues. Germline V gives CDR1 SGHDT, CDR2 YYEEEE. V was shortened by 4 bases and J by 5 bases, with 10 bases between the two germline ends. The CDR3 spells CASSPGERNTIYF. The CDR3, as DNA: TGTGCCAGCAGCCCGGGGGAACGAAACACCATATATTTT. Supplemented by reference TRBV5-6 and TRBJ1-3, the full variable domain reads DAGVTQSPTHLIKTRGQQVTLRCSPKSGHDTVSWYQQALGQGPQFIFQYYEEEERQRGNFPDRFSGHQFPNYSSELNVNALLLGDSALYLCASSPGERNTIYFGEGSWLTVV.

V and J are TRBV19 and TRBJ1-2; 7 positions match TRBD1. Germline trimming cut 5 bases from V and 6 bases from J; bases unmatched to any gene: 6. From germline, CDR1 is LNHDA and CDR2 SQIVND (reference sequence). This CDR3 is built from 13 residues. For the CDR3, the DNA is TGTGCCAGTAGTGTTGACGGGACAGATGGCTACACCTTC. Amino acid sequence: CASSVDGTDGYTF.

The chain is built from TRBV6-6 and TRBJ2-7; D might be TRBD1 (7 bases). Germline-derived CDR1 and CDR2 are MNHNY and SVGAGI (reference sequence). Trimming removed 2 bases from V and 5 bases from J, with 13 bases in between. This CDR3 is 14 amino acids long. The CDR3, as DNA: TGTGCCAGCAGTTACAGCAGGGGGAGGAACGAGCAGTACTTC. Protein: CASSYSRGRNEQYF.

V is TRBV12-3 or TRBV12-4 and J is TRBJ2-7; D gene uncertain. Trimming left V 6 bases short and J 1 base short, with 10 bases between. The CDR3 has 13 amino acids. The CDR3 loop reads CASSLQNSYEQYF. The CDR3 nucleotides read TGTGCCAGCAGCCTACAGAATTCCTACGAGCAGTACTTC.

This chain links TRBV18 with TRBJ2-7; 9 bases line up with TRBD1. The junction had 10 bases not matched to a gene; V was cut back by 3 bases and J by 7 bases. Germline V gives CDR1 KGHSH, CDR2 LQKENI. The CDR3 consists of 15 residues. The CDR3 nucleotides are TGTGCCAGCTCACCGCCGGGACAGGGACCGTGGGAGCAGTACTTC. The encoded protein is CASSPPGQGPWEQYF.

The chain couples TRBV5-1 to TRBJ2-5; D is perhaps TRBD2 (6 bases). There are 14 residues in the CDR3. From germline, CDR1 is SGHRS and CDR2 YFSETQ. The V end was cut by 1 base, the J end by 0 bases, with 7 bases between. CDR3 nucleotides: TGCGCCAGCAGCTTGCCGGGGGACCAAGAGACCCAGTACTTC. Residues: CASSLPGDQETQYF.

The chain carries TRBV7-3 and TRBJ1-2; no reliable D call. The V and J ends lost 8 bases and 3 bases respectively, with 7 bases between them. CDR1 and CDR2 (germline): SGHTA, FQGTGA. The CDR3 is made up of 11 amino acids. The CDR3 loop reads CASGPDYGYTF. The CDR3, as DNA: TGTGCCAGCGGGCCCGACTATGGCTACACCTTC.

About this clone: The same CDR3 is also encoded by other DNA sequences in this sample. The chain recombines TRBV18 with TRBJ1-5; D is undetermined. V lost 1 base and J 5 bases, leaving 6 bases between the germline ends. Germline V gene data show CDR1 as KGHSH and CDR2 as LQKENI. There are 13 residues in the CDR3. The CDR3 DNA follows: TGTGCCAGCTCACCACTCGGTGATCAGCCCCAGCATTTT. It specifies CASSPLGDQPQHF.

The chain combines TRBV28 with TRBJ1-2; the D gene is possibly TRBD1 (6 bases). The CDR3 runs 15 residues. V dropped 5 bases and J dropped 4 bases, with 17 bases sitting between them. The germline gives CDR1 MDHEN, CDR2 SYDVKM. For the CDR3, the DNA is TGTGCCAGCAGTCAACAGGGTTCGGTGGGCTATGGCTACACCTTC. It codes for CASSQQGSVGYGYTF.

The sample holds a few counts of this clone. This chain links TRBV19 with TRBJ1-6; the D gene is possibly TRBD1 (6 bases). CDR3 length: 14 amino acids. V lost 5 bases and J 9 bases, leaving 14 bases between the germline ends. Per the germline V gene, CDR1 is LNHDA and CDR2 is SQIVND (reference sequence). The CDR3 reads CASSLGGQSSPLHF. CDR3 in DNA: TGTGCCAGTAGTCTTGGGGGCCAGAGTTCACCCCTCCACTTT.

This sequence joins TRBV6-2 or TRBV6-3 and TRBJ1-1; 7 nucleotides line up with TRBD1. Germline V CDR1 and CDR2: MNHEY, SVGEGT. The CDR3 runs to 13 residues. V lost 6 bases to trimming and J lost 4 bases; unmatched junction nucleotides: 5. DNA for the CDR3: TGTGCCAGCAGCCGACAGGGAGGCACTGAAGCTTTCTTT. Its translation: CASSRQGGTEAFF.

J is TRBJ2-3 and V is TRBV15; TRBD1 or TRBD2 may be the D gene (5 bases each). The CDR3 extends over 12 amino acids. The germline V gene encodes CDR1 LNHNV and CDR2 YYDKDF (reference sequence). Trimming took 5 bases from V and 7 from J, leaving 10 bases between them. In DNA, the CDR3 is TGTGCCACCAGCGGAGGACACAATACGCAGTATTTT. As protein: CATSGGHNTQYF.

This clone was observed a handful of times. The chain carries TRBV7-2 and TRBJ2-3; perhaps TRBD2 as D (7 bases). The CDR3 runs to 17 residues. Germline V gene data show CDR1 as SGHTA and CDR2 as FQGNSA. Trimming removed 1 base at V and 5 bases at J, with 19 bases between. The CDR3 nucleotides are TGTGCCAGCAGCTTAGTAGGCGGGGGCCGAGCACAAGATACGCAGTATTTT. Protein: CASSLVGGGRAQDTQYF.

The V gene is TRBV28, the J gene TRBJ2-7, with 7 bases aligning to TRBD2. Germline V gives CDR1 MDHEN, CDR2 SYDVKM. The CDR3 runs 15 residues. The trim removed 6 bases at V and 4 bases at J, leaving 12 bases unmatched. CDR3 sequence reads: CASSPGGEGGYEQYF. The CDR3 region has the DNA TGTGCCAGCAGCCCAGGAGGGGAGGGAGGGTACGAGCAGTACTTC.

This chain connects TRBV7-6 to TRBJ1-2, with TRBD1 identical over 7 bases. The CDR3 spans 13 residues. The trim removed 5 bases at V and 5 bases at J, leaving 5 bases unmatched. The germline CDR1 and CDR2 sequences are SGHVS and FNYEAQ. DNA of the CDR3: TGTGCCAGCAGCCTCGGACAGGAGTATGGCTACACCTTC. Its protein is CASSLGQEYGYTF.

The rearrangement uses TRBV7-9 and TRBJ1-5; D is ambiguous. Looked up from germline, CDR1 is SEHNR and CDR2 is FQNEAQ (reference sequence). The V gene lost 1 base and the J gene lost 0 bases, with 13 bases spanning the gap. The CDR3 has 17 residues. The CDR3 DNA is TGTGCCAGCAGCTTAGTCCATGGTAAGAGTAGCAATCAGCCCCAGCATTTT. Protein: CASSLVHGKSSNQPQHF.

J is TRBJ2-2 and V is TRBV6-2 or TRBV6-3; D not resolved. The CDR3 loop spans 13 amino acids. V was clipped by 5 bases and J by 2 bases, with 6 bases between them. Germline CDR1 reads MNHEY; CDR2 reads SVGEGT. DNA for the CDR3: TGTGCCAGCAGTCCCAGAAACACCGGGGAGCTGTTTTTT. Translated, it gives CASSPRNTGELFF.

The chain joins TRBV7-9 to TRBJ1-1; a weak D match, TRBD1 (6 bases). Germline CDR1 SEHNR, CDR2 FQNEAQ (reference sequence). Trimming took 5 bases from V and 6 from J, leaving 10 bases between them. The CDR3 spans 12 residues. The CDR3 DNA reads TGTGCCAGCAGCCCCAACAGGGCTGAAGCTTTCTTT. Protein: CASSPNRAEAFF.

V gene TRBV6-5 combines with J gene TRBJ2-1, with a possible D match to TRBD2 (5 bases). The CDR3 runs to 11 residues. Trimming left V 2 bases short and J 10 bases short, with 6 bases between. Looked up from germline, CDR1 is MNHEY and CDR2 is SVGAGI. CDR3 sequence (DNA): TGTGCCAGCAGTTACAGGAGGGAGCAGTTCTTC. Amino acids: CASSYRREQFF.

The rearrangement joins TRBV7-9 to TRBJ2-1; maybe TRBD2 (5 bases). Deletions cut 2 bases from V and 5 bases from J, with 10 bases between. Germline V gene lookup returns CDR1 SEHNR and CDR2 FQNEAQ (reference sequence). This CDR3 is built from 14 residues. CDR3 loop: CASSLRTLDNEQFF. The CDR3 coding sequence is TGTGCCAGCAGCTTAAGGACTCTCGACAATGAGCAGTTCTTC. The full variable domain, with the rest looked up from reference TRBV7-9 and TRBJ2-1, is DTGVSQNPRHKITKRGQNVTFRCDPISEHNRLYWYRQTLGQGPEFLTYFQNEAQLEKSRLLSDRFSAERPKGSFSTLEIQRTEQGDSAMYLCASSLRTLDNEQFFGPGTRLTVL.

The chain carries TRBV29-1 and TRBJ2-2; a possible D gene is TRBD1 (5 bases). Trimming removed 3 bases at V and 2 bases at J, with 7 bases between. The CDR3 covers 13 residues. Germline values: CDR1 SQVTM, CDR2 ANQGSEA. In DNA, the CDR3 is TGCAGCGTTGACAGGGAAAACACCGGGGAGCTGTTTTTT. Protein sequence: CSVDRENTGELFF.